This section outlines one T cell receptor (beta chain) sequence together with its context. The data are from a study of blood T cell repertoires in COVID-19. On the study more broadly: Acute and convalescent COVID-19 specimens originated in the United States, Italy and Spain. PBMCs, B-cell-depleted T cells, or T cells provided the cDNA or gDNA that made up the material.

The germline V and J ends were trimmed by 3 bases and 6 bases, with 17 bases remaining between them. This CDR3 spans 15 amino acids. Germline-derived CDR1 and CDR2 are LGHDT and YNNKEL (reference sequence). Study processing details: By means of reference gene primer amplification, nucleated cell counts were estimated. Only in-frame clones appear in the TCRdb table, and some are missing; sequencing was by immunoSEQ multiplex PCR. The DNA was the basis for D and trimming; V, J and clone size are from that table. Of fewer than 350,000 clones listed, approximately 90% are singletons. Patients from Seattle were sampled longitudinally, starting during active infection.

The J gene is TRBJ2-5, the V gene TRBV3-1 (or the pseudogene TRBV3-2); no clear D gene. The receptor was derived from a man aged 30-40 years with COVID-19, enrolled during active disease. Sequencing used peripheral blood. This CDR3 reads CASSQTDVVEKTQYF. The CDR3 DNA sequence: TGTGCCAGCAGCCAGACTGACGTGGTTGAGAAGACCCAGTACTTC.